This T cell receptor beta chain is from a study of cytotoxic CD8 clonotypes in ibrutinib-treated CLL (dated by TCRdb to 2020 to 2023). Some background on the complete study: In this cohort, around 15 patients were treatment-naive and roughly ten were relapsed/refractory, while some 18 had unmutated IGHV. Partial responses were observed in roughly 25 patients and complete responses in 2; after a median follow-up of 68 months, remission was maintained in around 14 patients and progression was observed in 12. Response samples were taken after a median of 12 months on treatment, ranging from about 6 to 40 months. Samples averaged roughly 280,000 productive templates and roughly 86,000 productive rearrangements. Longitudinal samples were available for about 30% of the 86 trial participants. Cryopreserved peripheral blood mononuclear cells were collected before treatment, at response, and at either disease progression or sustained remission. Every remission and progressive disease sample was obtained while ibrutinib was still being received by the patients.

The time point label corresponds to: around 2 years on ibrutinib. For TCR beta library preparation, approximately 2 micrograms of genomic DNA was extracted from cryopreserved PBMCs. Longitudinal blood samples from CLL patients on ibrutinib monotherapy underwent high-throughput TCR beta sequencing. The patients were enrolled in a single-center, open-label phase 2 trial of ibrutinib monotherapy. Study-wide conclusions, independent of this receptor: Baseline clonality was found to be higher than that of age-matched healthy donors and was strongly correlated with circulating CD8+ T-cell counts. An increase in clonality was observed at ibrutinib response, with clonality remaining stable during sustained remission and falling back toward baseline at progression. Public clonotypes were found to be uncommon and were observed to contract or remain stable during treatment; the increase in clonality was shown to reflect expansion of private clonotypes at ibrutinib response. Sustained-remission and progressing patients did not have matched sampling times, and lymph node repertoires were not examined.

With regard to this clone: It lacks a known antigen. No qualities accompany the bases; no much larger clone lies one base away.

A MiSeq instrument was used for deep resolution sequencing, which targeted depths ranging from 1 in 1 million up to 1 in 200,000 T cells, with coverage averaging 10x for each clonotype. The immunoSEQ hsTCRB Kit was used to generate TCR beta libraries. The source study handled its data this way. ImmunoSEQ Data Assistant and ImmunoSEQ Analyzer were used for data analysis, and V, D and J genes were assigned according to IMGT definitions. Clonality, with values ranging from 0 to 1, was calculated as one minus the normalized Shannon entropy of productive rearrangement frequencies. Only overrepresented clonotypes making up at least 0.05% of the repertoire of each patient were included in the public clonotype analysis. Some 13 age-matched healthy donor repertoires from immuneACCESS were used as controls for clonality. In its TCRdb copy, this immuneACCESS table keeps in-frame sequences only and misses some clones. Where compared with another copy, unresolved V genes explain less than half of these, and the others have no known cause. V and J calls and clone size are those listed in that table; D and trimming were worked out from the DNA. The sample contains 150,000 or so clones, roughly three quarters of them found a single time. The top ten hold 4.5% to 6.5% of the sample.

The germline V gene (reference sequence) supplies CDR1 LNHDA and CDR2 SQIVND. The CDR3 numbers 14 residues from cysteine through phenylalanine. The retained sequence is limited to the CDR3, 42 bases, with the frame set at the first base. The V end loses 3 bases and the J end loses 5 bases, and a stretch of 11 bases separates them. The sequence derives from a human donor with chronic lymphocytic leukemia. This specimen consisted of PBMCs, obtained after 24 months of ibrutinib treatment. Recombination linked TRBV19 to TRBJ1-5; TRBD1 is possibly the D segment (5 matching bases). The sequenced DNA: TGTGCCAGTAGTATGGGCAGAGGGGATCAGCCCCAGCATTTT. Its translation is CASSMGRGDQPQHF.